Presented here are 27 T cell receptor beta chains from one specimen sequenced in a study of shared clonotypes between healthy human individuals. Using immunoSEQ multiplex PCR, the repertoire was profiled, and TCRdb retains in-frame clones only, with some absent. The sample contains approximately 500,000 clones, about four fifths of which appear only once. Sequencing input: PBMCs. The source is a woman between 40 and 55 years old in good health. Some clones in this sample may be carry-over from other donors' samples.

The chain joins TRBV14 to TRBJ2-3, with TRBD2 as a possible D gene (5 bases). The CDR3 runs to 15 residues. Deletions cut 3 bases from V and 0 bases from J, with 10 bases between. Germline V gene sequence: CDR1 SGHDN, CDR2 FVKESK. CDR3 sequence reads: CASSHLRTSTDTQYF. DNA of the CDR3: TGTGCCAGCAGCCATCTGCGGACTAGCACAGATACGCAGTATTTT. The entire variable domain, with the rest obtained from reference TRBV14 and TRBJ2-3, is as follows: EAGVTQFPSHSVIEKGQTVTLRCDPISGHDNLYWYRRVMGKEIKFLLHFVKESKQDESGMPNNRFLAERTGGTYSTLKVQPAELEDSGVYFCASSHLRTSTDTQYFGPGTRLTVL.

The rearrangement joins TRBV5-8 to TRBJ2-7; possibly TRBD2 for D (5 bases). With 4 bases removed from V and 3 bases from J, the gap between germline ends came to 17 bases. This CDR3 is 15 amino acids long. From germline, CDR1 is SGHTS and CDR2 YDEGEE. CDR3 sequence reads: CASSRPRTSGYEQYF. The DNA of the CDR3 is TGTGCCAGCAGCCGTCCCAGGACCAGCGGCTACGAGCAGTACTTC.

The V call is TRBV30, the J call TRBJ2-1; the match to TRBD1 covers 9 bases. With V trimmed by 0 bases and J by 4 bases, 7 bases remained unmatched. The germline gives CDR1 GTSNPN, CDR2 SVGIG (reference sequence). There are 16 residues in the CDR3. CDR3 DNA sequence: TGTGCCTGGAGTGTCTGGGGGGGGACAGGGTACAATGAGCAGTTCTTC. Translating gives CAWSVWGGTGYNEQFF.

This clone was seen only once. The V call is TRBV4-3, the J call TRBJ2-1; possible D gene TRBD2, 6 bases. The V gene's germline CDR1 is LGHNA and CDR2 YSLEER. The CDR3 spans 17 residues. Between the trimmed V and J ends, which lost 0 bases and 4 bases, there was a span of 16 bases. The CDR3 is CASSQDFEGGNYNEQFF. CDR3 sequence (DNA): TGCGCCAGCAGCCAAGATTTCGAGGGCGGGAATTACAATGAGCAGTTCTTC.

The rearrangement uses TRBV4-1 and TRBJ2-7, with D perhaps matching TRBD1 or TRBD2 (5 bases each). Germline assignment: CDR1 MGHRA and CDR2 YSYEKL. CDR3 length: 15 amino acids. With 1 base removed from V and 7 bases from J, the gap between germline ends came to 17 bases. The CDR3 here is CASSQGWGKITEQYF. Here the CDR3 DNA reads TGCGCCAGCAGCCAAGGTTGGGGGAAAATAACGGAGCAGTACTTC.

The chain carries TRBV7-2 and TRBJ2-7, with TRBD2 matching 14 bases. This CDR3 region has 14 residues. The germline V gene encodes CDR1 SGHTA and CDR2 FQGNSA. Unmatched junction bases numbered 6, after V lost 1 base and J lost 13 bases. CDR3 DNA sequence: TGTGCCAGCAGCTTAGGAGGGACTAGCGGGAGTTTATACTTC. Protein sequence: CASSLGGTSGSLYF.

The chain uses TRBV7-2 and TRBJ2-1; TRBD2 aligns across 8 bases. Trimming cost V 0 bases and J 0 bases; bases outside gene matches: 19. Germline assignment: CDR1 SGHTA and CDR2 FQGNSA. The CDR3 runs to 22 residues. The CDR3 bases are TGTGCCAGCAGCTTAGCGGGCGGACCCGGGACTAGAAGGATCCGCTCCTACAATGAGCAGTTCTTC. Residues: CASSLAGGPGTRRIRSYNEQFF.

The CDR3 sequence: CASSLVVQNSGANVLTF. For the CDR3, the DNA is TGTGCCAGCAGCTTAGTCGTTCAAAACTCTGGGGCCAACGTCCTGACTTTC. The chain couples TRBV7-2 to TRBJ2-6; D gene ambiguous. The length of the CDR3 is 17 residues. V lost 1 base and J lost 0, with 10 bases in between. Germline CDR1 is SGHTA and CDR2 is FQGNSA.

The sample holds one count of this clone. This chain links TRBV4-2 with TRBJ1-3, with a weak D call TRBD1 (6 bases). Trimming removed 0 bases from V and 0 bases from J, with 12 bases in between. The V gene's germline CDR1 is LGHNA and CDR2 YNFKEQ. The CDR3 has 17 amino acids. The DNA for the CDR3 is TGTGCCAGCAGCCAAGATGGGACACCCATCTCTGGAAACACCATATATTTT. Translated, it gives CASSQDGTPISGNTIYF.

The CDR3 DNA reads as TGTGCCAGTAGCCGGGACAGGCAAGTAGAGGACCAGTACTTC. Amino acid sequence: CASSRDRQVEDQYF. V usage is TRBV19 and J usage is TRBJ2-5, with 8 bases matching TRBD1. Germline values: CDR1 LNHDA, CDR2 SQIVND (reference sequence). This CDR3 has 14 amino acids. V lost 6 bases to trimming and J lost 10 bases; unmatched junction nucleotides: 13.

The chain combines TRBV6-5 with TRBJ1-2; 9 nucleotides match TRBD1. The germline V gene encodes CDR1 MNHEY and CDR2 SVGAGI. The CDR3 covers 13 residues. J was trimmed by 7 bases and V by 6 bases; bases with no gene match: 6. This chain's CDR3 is CASSRTGVFGYTF. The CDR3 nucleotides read TGTGCCAGCAGCCGGACAGGGGTTTTTGGCTACACCTTC.

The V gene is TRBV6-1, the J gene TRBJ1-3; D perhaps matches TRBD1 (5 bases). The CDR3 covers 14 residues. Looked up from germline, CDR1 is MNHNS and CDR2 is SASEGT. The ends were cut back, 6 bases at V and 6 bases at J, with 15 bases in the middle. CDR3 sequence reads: CASSPGREVNTIYF. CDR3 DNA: TGTGCCAGCAGCCCGGGCAGGGAAGTAAACACCATATATTTT.

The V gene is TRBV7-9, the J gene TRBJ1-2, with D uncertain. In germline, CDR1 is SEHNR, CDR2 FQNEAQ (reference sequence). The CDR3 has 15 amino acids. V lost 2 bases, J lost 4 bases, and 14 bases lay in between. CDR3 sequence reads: CASSLILAFGYGYTF. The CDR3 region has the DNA TGTGCCAGCAGCTTAATTTTGGCATTCGGCTATGGCTACACCTTC.

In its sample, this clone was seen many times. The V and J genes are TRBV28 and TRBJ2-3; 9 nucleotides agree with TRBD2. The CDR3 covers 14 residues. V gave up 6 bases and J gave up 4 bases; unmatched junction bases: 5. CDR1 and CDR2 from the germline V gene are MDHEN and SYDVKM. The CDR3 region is CASSRQREADTQYF. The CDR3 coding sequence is TGTGCCAGCAGCAGGCAGCGGGAGGCAGATACGCAGTATTTT.

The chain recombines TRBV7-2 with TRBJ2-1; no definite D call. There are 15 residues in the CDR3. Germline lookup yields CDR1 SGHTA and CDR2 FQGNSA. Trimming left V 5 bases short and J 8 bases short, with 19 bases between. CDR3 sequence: CASSGSGVSKYEQFF. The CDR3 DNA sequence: TGTGCCAGCAGCGGGTCAGGAGTGAGTAAGTATGAGCAGTTCTTC.

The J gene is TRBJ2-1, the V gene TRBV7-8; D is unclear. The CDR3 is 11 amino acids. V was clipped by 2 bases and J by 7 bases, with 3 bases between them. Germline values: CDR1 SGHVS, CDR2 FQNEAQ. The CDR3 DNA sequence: TGTGCCAGCAGCTTATCGAATGAGCAGTTCTTC. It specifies CASSLSNEQFF.

This CDR3 is CASSFQGDTEAFF. In DNA, the CDR3 is TGCGCCAGCAGCTTTCAGGGGGACACTGAAGCTTTCTTT. The V and J genes are TRBV5-1 and TRBJ1-1; 7 nucleotides match TRBD1. CDR3 length: 13 residues. The germline V gene has CDR1 SGHRS and CDR2 YFSETQ. The junction had 1 base not matched to a gene; V was cut back by 2 bases and J by 3 bases.

The CDR3 protein is CASRKPGGLGEKLFF. The CDR3 DNA is TGTGCCAGCAGAAAACCAGGGGGATTAGGGGAAAAACTGTTTTTT. The chain recombines TRBV28 with TRBJ1-4, with 7 bases fitting TRBD1. The trim removed 6 bases at V and 8 bases at J, leaving 12 bases unmatched. Germline loops: CDR1 MDHEN, CDR2 SYDVKM. The CDR3 length is 15 residues.

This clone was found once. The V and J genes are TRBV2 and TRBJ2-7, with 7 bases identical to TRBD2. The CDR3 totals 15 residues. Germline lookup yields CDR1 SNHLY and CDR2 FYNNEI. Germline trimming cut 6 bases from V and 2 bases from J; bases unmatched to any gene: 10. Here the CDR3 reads CASRVGLGPTYEQYF. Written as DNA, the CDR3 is TGTGCCAGCAGGGTAGGACTAGGGCCGACCTACGAGCAGTACTTC.

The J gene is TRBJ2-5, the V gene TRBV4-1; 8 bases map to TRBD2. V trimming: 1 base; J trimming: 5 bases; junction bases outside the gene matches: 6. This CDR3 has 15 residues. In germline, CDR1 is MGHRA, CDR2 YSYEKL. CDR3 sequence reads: CASSQGGLAWETQYF. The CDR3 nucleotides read TGCGCCAGCAGCCAAGGAGGACTAGCCTGGGAGACCCAGTACTTC.

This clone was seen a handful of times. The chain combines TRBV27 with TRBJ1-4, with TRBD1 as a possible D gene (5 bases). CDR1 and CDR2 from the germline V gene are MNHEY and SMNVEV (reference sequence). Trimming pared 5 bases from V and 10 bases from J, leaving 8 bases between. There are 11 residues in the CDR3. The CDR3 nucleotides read TGTGCCAGCAGTAATACAGGAAAACTGTTTTTT. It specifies CASSNTGKLFF.

The CDR3 DNA reads as TGTGCCAGCAGCTTATTTGGGGTAACTGAAGCTTTCTTT. Residues: CASSLFGVTEAFF. The rearrangement joins TRBV7-2 to TRBJ1-1; D is ambiguous. Looked up from germline, CDR1 is SGHTA and CDR2 is FQGNSA. V lost 2 bases to trimming and J lost 5 bases, with 9 bases between them. This CDR3 has 13 amino acids.

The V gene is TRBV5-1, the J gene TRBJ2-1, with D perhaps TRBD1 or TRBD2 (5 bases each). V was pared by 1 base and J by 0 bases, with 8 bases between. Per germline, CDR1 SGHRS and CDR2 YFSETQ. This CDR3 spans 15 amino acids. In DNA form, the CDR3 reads TGCGCCAGCAGCTTGAAGGGGAGCTCCTACAATGAGCAGTTCTTC. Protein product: CASSLKGSSYNEQFF.

The CDR3 spells CASSEGNNYEQYF. CDR3 coding DNA: TGTGCCAGCAGTGAAGGTAATAACTACGAGCAGTACTTC. This sequence joins TRBV6-1 and TRBJ2-7; D ambiguous. V was trimmed by 1 base and J by 3 bases, leaving 7 bases between them. The CDR3 is 13 residues long. Germline V gene data show CDR1 as MNHNS and CDR2 as SASEGT.

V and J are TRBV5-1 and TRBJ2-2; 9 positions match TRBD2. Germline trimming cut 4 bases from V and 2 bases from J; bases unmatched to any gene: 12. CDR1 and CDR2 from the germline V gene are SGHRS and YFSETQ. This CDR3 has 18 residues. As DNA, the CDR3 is TGCGCCAGCAGCCTGGACGCGGGAGGGCCTCTAAACACCGGGGAGCTGTTTTTT. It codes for CASSLDAGGPLNTGELFF.

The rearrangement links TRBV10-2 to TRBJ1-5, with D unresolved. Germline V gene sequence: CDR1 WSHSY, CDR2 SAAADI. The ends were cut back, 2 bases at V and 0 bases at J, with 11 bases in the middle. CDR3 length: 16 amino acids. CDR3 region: CASSEGFDRSNQPQHF. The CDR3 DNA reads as TGCGCCAGCAGTGAGGGATTCGACCGTAGCAATCAGCCCCAGCATTTT.

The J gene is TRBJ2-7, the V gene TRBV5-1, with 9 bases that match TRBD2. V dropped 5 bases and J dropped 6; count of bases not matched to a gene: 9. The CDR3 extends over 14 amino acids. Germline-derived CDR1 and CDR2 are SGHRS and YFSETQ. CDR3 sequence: CASRMASGTGEQYF. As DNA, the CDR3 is TGCGCCAGCAGGATGGCTAGCGGGACTGGCGAGCAGTACTTC.